Following are 5 T cell receptor beta chains from one sample sequenced in a study of blood T cell repertoires in COVID-19. The protocol was immunoSEQ multiplex PCR, while the TCRdb copy is restricted to in-frame clones and leaves out a portion. This table holds tens of thousands of clones, about 79% found once. Sequenced sample: peripheral blood. Source of these receptors: a woman in her forties or fifties with acute or convalescent COVID-19.

V is TRBV6-5 and J is TRBJ1-2; D is ambiguous. V shed 7 bases and J shed 7 bases, with 19 bases lying between them. The CDR3 covers 14 residues. The germline V gene has CDR1 MNHEY and CDR2 SVGAGI. Here the CDR3 reads CASTLGKKASGYTF. As DNA, the CDR3 is TGTGCCAGCACCCTAGGAAAGAAGGCGTCTGGCTACACCTTC.

This clone showed up just a few times. The genes are TRBV15 and TRBJ1-5; no definite D call. CDR1 is LNHNV, CDR2 YYDKDF, per germline (reference sequence). The length of the CDR3 is 12 residues. V lost 3 bases and J lost 9, with 9 bases in between. This CDR3 reads CATSSPPGPQHF. CDR3 DNA sequence: TGTGCCACCAGCAGCCCTCCGGGGCCCCAGCATTTT. Complete variable domain (other parts from reference TRBV15 and TRBJ1-5): DAMVIQNPRYQVTQFGKPVTLSCSQTLNHNVMYWYQQKSSQAPKLLFHYYDKDFNNEADTPDNFQSRRPNTSFCFLDIRSPGLGDTAMYLCATSSPPGPQHFGDGTRLSIL.

The CDR3 sequence: CSGGNSGNREQYF. CDR3 nucleotide sequence: TGCAGCGGAGGGAATAGCGGGAATAGAGAGCAGTACTTC. The chain is built from TRBV29-1 and TRBJ2-7, with 8 bases that match TRBD2. V lost 7 bases to trimming and J lost 7 bases; unmatched junction nucleotides: 12. This CDR3 spans 13 amino acids. CDR1 and CDR2 from the germline V gene are SQVTM and ANQGSEA.

This chain connects TRBV18 to TRBJ2-1; 8 nucleotides line up with TRBD2. The CDR3 loop spans 20 amino acids. Looked up from germline, CDR1 is KGHSH and CDR2 is LQKENI. The V gene end was trimmed by 8 bases and the J gene end by 4 bases; junction bases not matched to a gene: 25. For the CDR3, the DNA is TGTGCCAGCCGCTCCAACTTGGGGAGGACTAGCTCCGGGGGTTACAATGAGCAGTTCTTC. This translates into CASRSNLGRTSSGGYNEQFF. Together with reference TRBV18 and TRBJ2-1, the CDR3 gives the full variable domain: NAGVMQNPRHLVRRRGQEARLRCSPMKGHSHVYWYRQLPEEGLKFMVYLQKENIIDESGMPKERFSAEFPKEGPSILRIQQVVRGDSAAYFCASRSNLGRTSSGGYNEQFFGPGTRLTVL.

The chain has TRBV30 and TRBJ1-5; 7 bases fit TRBD1. The J segment lost 7 bases and the V segment lost 3 bases, leaving 12 bases of the junction unmatched. Looked up from germline, CDR1 is GTSNPN and CDR2 is SVGIG (reference sequence). This CDR3 spans 15 amino acids. The CDR3 DNA follows: TGTGCCTGGAGCCGGGACAGCTTTGGGTCGCAGCCCCAGCATTTT. Its translation: CAWSRDSFGSQPQHF.